Following are 22 T cell receptor beta chains from one sample sequenced in a study of T cell clonotyping in hematopoietic cell transplantation. Time point in this sample: recipient sample about 28 days before transplant, after cytoreduction. Assay: immunoSEQ multiplex PCR; the TCRdb copy retains only in-frame clones and omits some. The sample has about 50,000 clones; 85% to 90% are singletons. The sequenced sample was peripheral blood mononuclear cells, obtained before stem cell transplant. These receptors were taken from a man aged 55 to 70 with biphenotypic leukemia. Some clones in this sample may be carry-over from other donors' samples.

The chain couples TRBV29-1 to TRBJ2-3, with 14 bases that match TRBD2. CDR1 is SQVTM, CDR2 ANQGSEA, per germline. The CDR3 runs to 15 residues. Unmatched junction bases numbered 8, after V lost 6 bases and J lost 6 bases. CDR3 DNA: TGCAGCGTGGTACCGGGACTAGCGGGAGCCGATACGCAGTATTTT. Its translation is CSVVPGLAGADTQYF.

DNA for the CDR3: TGTGCCTGGGACCGACTGGCGAGGGGAGCTTTCTTT. This codes for CAWDRLARGAFF. V usage is TRBV30 and J usage is TRBJ1-1; weak D call: TRBD1 (5 bases). CDR1 and CDR2 (germline): GTSNPN, SVGIG (reference sequence). CDR3 size: 12 residues. Trimming took 5 bases from V and 10 from J, leaving 17 bases between them.

The chain links TRBV15 to TRBJ1-5; the D gene is possibly TRBD1 (5 bases). In germline, CDR1 is LNHNV, CDR2 YYDKDF (reference sequence). The length of the CDR3 is 14 residues. Trimming pared 1 base from V and 7 bases from J, leaving 11 bases between. For the CDR3, the DNA is TGTGCCACCAGCAGAGGGGGGTTCGGGCAGCCCCAGCATTTT. Its protein product is CATSRGGFGQPQHF. Full variable domain (rest looked up from reference TRBV15 and TRBJ1-5): DAMVIQNPRYQVTQFGKPVTLSCSQTLNHNVMYWYQQKSSQAPKLLFHYYDKDFNNEADTPDNFQSRRPNTSFCFLDIRSPGLGDTAMYLCATSRGGFGQPQHFGDGTRLSIL.

This chain links TRBV29-1 with TRBJ2-3; the D gene is possibly TRBD1 (5 bases). V dropped 4 bases and J dropped 5 bases, with 16 bases sitting between them. This CDR3 has 14 amino acids. Germline CDR1 and CDR2: SQVTM and ANQGSEA. The DNA for the CDR3 is TGCAGCGTTGTGGCCCCCTGGGGCATAGATACGCAGTATTTT. It specifies CSVVAPWGIDTQYF.

The chain employs TRBV29-1 and TRBJ2-2; D not certain. Germline CDR1 and CDR2: SQVTM and ANQGSEA. This CDR3 contains 14 residues. Trimming removed 2 bases from V and 2 bases from J, with 9 bases in between. The CDR3 region is CSVESYGNTGELFF. Written as DNA, the CDR3 is TGCAGCGTTGAAAGCTATGGCAACACCGGGGAGCTGTTTTTT.

A single count supports this clone. This chain uses TRBV9 with TRBJ2-2; maybe TRBD2 (6 bases). Trimming stripped 2 bases from V and 1 base from J, with 9 bases between. CDR3 size: 15 residues. Germline V gives CDR1 SGDLS, CDR2 YYNGEE. This CDR3 reads CASSVPSENTGELFF. The CDR3 DNA is TGTGCCAGCAGCGTTCCTAGCGAGAACACCGGGGAGCTGTTTTTT.

The chain couples TRBV4-1 to TRBJ2-7, with 16 bases identical to TRBD2. With V trimmed by 0 bases and J by 6 bases, 2 bases remained unmatched. Per the germline V gene, CDR1 is MGHRA and CDR2 is YSYEKL. The CDR3 sequence is 16 residues long. CDR3 amino acids: CASSQEGLAGGREQYF. The CDR3 DNA reads TGCGCCAGCAGCCAAGAGGGACTAGCGGGAGGGCGCGAGCAGTACTTC.

The V and J genes are TRBV4-1 and TRBJ1-1; a possible D gene is TRBD1 (6 bases). The CDR3 runs to 17 residues. Trimming left V 5 bases short and J 6 bases short, with 25 bases between. The germline gives CDR1 MGHRA, CDR2 YSYEKL. CDR3 nucleotide sequence: TGCGCCAGCAGCTCCCTTCAACGACAGGCCCGAAGAGCTGAAGCTTTCTTT. Its protein is CASSSLQRQARRAEAFF.

The chain couples TRBV18 to TRBJ2-5, with D perhaps TRBD1 (6 bases). V was clipped by 3 bases and J by 7 bases, with 15 bases between them. CDR1 and CDR2 (germline): KGHSH, LQKENI. The CDR3 is 14 amino acids. The DNA for the CDR3 is TGTGCCAGCTCACCGAGGACAGCCTTGGGGACCCAGTACTTC. Protein product: CASSPRTALGTQYF.

This chain links TRBV4-1 with TRBJ1-1, with D possibly matching TRBD1 (5 bases). Germline V gene data show CDR1 as MGHRA and CDR2 as YSYEKL. There are 18 residues in the CDR3. With 3 bases removed from V and 0 bases from J, the gap between germline ends came to 20 bases. CDR3 region: CASSHPKGPLGMNTEAFF. The CDR3 DNA is TGCGCCAGCAGCCACCCTAAGGGGCCACTCGGGATGAACACTGAAGCTTTCTTT.

V and J are TRBV28 and TRBJ2-3; 14 bases fit TRBD2. Germline V gene sequence: CDR1 MDHEN, CDR2 SYDVKM. The CDR3 is 17 residues long. J was trimmed by 9 bases and V by 5 bases; bases with no gene match: 13. As DNA, the CDR3 is TGTGCCAGCAGTCCAGGGACTAGCGGGAGTGGGGGAGAGACGCAGTATTTT. Its translation: CASSPGTSGSGGETQYF.

This clone was counted a few times. V and J are TRBV7-9 and TRBJ1-2; D is perhaps TRBD1 (6 bases). Germline CDR1 SEHNR, CDR2 FQNEAQ (reference sequence). V was pared by 5 bases and J by 7 bases, with 17 bases between. This CDR3 is 14 amino acids long. CDR3 DNA: TGTGCCAGCAGCACACAGGGATATTCTGGTGGCTACACCTTC. Its protein is CASSTQGYSGGYTF. Full variable domain (missing parts from reference TRBV7-9 and TRBJ1-2): DTGVSQNPRHKITKRGQNVTFRCDPISEHNRLYWYRQTLGQGPEFLTYFQNEAQLEKSRLLSDRFSAERPKGSFSTLEIQRTEQGDSAMYLCASSTQGYSGGYTFGSGTRLTVV.

CDR3 sequence (DNA): TGTGCCAGCAGCGTAGAAGGGAGTTCGGAGCAGTACTTC. It encodes CASSVEGSSEQYF. The V and J genes are TRBV9 and TRBJ2-7; maybe TRBD2 (5 bases). V was pared by 0 bases and J by 7 bases, with 11 bases between. This CDR3 contains 13 residues. Per germline, CDR1 SGDLS and CDR2 YYNGEE. Looking up the rest from reference TRBV9 and TRBJ2-7 gives the full variable domain: DSGVTQTPKHLITATGQRVTLRCSPRSGDLSVYWYQQSLDQGLQFLIQYYNGEERAKGNILERFSAQQFPDLHSELNLSSLELGDSALYFCASSVEGSSEQYFGPGTRLTVT.

This chain uses TRBV4-1 with TRBJ2-1, with 9 bases matching TRBD2. The V and J ends lost 1 base and 7 bases, in that order; junction bases with no gene match: 8. This CDR3 spans 16 amino acids. Germline V gene sequence: CDR1 MGHRA, CDR2 YSYEKL. The CDR3 is CASSQAPAGGRNEQFF. CDR3 coding DNA: TGCGCCAGCAGCCAAGCCCCAGCGGGGGGACGGAATGAGCAGTTCTTC.

The genes are TRBV10-3 and TRBJ2-2; D not resolved. V dropped 6 bases and J dropped 0 bases, with 5 bases sitting between them. The germline CDR1 and CDR2 sequences are ENHRY and SYGVKD. The CDR3 contains 13 residues. The CDR3 DNA is TGTGCCATCAGAATAACGAACACCGGGGAGCTGTTTTTT. Its translation: CAIRITNTGELFF.

This clone was seen once. This chain joins TRBV6-5 and TRBJ1-1; D remains unclear. V shed 4 bases and J shed 3 bases, with 9 bases lying between them. Germline V gene sequence: CDR1 MNHEY, CDR2 SVGAGI. This CDR3 comprises 13 residues. CDR3 residues: CASSSREHTEAFF. The CDR3 DNA follows: TGTGCCAGCAGTTCAAGGGAGCACACTGAAGCTTTCTTT.

This clone occurred a few times. Here the CDR3 DNA reads TGTGCCAGCAGGCAGCGGGCGAACACCGGGGAGCTGTTTTTT. It is translated as CASRQRANTGELFF. The chain combines TRBV2 with TRBJ2-2; tentative D call: TRBD2 (6 bases). V was clipped by 6 bases and J by 0 bases, with 8 bases between them. Germline lookup yields CDR1 SNHLY and CDR2 FYNNEI. The CDR3 is 14 residues long. Drawing the rest from reference TRBV2 and TRBJ2-2, the complete variable domain is EPEVTQTPSHQVTQMGQEVILRCVPISNHLYFYWYRQILGQKVEFLVSFYNNEISEKSEIFDDQFSVERPDGSNFTLKIRSTKLEDSAMYFCASRQRANTGELFFGEGSRLTVL.

The V call is TRBV7-9, the J call TRBJ2-5, with a weak D call TRBD1 (5 bases). This CDR3 spans 15 amino acids. Germline CDR1 reads SEHNR; CDR2 reads FQNEAQ (reference sequence). V lost 5 bases and J 3 bases, leaving 16 bases between the germline ends. DNA for the CDR3: TGTGCCAGCAGCAACCCTAACAGGAATAAAGAGACCCAGTACTTC. Protein sequence: CASSNPNRNKETQYF.

This clone has a single count. The genes are TRBV19 and TRBJ1-2; D not certain. Trimming removed 5 bases from V and 7 bases from J, with 11 bases in between. CDR1 and CDR2 from the germline V gene are LNHDA and SQIVND (reference sequence). The CDR3 is made up of 12 amino acids. CDR3 amino acids: CASSRESRGYTF. DNA for the CDR3: TGTGCCAGTAGTCGGGAGTCCCGTGGCTACACCTTC.

The rearrangement joins TRBV28 to TRBJ2-3, with 7 bases aligning to TRBD1. The CDR3 is 15 amino acids. Germline CDR1 is MDHEN and CDR2 is SYDVKM. Trimming took 6 bases from V and 5 from J; bases not matched to a gene: 11. The DNA of the CDR3 is TGTGCCAGCAGCGAGCCAACAGGGGATGGAGATACGCAGTATTTT. It specifies CASSEPTGDGDTQYF.

This clone was observed a few times. The chain combines TRBV10-3 with TRBJ2-1; D is perhaps TRBD2 (6 bases). Trimming stripped 6 bases from V and 0 bases from J, with 12 bases between. The CDR3 covers 15 residues. The germline CDR1 and CDR2 sequences are ENHRY and SYGVKD. The CDR3 sequence is CAIRSGENSYNEQFF. CDR3 sequence (DNA): TGTGCCATCAGATCGGGAGAGAACTCCTACAATGAGCAGTTCTTC.

V usage is TRBV28 and J usage is TRBJ1-5, with D maybe TRBD1 (5 bases). The CDR3 length is 12 residues. The V and J ends lost 5 bases and 13 bases respectively, with 15 bases between them. CDR1 MDHEN and CDR2 SYDVKM come from the germline V gene. The CDR3 sequence is CASSTQGVRQHF. DNA for the CDR3: TGTGCCAGCAGTACCCAGGGAGTGAGACAGCATTTT.